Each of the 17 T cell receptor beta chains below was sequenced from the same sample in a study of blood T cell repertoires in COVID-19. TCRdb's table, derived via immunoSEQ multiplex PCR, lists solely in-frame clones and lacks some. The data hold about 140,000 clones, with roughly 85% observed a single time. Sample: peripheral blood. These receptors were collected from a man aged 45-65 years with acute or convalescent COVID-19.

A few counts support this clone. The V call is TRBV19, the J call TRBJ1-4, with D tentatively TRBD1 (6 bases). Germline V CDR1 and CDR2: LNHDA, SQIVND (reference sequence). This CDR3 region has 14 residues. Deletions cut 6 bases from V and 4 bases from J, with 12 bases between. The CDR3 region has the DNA TGTGCCAGTAGGGGGGGGCAAATTAATGAAAAACTGTTTTTT. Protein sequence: CASRGGQINEKLFF.

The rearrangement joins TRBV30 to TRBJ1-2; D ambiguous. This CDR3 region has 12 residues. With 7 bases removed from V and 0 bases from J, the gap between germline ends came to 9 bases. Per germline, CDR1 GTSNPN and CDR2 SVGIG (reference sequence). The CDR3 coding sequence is TGTGCCTCTGAAGGAGCTAACTATGGCTACACCTTC. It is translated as CASEGANYGYTF.

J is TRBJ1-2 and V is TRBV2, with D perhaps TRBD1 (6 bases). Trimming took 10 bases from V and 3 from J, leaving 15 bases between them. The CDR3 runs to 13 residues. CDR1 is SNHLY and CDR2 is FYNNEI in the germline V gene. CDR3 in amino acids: CATKRSGDYGYTF. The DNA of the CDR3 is TGTGCCACCAAAAGGTCAGGGGACTATGGCTACACCTTC.

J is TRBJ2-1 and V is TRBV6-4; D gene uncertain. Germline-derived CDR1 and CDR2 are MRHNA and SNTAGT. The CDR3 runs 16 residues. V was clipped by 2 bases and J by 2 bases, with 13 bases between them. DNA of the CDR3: TGTGCCAGCAGTGACGTCGTTTTTTCTCCCTACAATGAGCAGTTCTTC. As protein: CASSDVVFSPYNEQFF.

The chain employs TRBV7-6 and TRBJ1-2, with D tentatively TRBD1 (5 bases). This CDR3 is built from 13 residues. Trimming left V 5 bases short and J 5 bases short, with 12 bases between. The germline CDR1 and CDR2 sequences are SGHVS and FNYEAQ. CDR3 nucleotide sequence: TGTGCCAGCAGCCCGCAGGGTTCTTATGGCTACACCTTC. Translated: CASSPQGSYGYTF.

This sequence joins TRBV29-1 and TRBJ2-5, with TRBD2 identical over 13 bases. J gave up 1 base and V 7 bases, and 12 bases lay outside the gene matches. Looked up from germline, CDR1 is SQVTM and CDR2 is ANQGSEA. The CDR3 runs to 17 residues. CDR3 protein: CSAEGTSGVELQETQYF. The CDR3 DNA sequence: TGCAGCGCTGAGGGGACTAGCGGGGTGGAACTCCAAGAGACCCAGTACTTC.

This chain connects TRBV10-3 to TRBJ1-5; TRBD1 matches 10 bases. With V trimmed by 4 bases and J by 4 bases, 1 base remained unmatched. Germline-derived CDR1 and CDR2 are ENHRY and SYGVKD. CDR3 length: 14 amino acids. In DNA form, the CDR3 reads TGTGCCATCAGTGCGGGACAGGGGAATCAGCCCCAGCATTTT. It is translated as CAISAGQGNQPQHF.

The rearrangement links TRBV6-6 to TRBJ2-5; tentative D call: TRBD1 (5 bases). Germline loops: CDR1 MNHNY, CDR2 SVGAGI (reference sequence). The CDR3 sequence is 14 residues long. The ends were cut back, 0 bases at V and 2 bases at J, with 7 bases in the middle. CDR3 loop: CASSYSGAQETQYF. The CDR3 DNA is TGTGCCAGCAGTTACTCTGGGGCTCAAGAGACCCAGTACTTC.

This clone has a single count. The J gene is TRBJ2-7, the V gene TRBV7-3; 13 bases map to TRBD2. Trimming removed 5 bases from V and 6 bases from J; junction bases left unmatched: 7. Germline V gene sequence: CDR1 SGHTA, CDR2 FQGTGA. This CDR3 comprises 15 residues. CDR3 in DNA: TGTGCCAGCAGCACAGGACTAGCGGGAGCCTCCGAGCAGTACTTC. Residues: CASSTGLAGASEQYF.

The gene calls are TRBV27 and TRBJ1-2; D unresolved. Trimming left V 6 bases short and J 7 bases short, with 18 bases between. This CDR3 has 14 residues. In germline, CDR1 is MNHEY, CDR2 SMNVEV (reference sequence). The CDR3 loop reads CASRMAGEVRGYTF. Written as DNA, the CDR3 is TGTGCCAGCAGGATGGCAGGCGAAGTTCGTGGCTACACCTTC.

CDR3 sequence: CASKMGQGNTEAFF. CDR3 DNA sequence: TGTGCCAGCAAGATGGGACAGGGGAACACTGAAGCTTTCTTT. The chain employs TRBV6-5 and TRBJ1-1, with 9 bases lining up with TRBD1. V shed 7 bases and J 1 base; nucleotides not matched to a gene: 4. From germline, CDR1 is MNHEY and CDR2 SVGAGI. The CDR3 extends over 14 amino acids.

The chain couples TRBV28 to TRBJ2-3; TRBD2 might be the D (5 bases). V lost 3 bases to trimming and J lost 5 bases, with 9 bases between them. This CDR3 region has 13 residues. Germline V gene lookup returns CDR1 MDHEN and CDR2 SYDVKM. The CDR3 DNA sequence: TGTGCCAGCAGTTTCGAGGGTGGAGATACGCAGTATTTT. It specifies CASSFEGGDTQYF.

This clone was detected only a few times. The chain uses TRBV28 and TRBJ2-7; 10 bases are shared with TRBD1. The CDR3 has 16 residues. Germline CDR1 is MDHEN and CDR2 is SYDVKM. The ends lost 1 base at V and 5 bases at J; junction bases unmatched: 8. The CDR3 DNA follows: TGTGCCAGCAGTTTATCGCCCGGGACAGGGGTCCACGAGCAGTACTTC. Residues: CASSLSPGTGVHEQYF.

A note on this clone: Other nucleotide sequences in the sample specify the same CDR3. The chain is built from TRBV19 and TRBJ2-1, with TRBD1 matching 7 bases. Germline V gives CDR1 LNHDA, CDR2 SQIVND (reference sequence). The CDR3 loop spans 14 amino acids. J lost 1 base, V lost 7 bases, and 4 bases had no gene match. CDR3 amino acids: CASTPGQSYNEQFF. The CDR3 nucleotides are TGTGCCAGTACTCCGGGACAGTCCTACAATGAGCAGTTCTTC.

CDR3 amino acids: CASSPPTDRVGNTIYF. In nucleotides, the CDR3 is TGCGCCAGCAGCCCCCCCACTGACAGGGTAGGAAACACCATATATTTT. The chain combines TRBV23-1 with TRBJ1-3; TRBD1 matches 7 bases. TRBV23-1 is flagged as an ORF with uncertain function. This CDR3 region has 16 residues. V was clipped by 6 bases and J by 4 bases; unmatched bases: 12.

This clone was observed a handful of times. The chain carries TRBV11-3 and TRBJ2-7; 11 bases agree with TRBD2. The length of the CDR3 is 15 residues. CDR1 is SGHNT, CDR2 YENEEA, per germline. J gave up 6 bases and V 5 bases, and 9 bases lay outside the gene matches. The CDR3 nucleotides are TGTGCCAGCAGCAAAACACTAGCGGGAGCCGTCGAGCAGTACTTC. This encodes CASSKTLAGAVEQYF.

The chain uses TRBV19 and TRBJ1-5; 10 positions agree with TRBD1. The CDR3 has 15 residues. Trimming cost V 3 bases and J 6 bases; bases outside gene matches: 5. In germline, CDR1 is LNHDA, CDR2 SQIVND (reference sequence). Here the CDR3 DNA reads TGTGCCAGTAGTATTGTGACAGGGGGCGGTCAGCCCCAGCATTTT. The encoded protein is CASSIVTGGGQPQHF.